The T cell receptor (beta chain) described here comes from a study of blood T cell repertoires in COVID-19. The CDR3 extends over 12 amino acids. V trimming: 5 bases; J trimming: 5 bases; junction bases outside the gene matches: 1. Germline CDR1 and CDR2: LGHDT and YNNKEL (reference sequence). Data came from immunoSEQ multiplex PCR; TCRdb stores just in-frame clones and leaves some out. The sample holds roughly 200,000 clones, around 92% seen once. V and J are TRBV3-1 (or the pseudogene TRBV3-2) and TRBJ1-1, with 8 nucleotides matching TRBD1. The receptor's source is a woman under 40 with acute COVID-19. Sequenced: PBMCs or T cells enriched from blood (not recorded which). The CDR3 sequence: CASSDRGTEAFF. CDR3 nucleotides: TGTGCCAGCAGCGACAGGGGAACTGAAGCTTTCTTT.